Listed below are T cell receptor beta chains from one sample, sequenced in a study of beta chain features in type 1 diabetes. Produced via immunoSEQ multiplex PCR; TCRdb's table is partial and in-frame only. The sample yields about 660,000 clones, more than 13% seen once. The sequencing sample was made of naive CD4+ T cells from blood. Receptors were obtained from a man younger than 35 with type 1 diabetes. Both conserved end residues are part of each CDR3. Each record gives: CDR3 protein, CDR3 DNA, J gene, clone size, D gene, V gene. The D gene is left open where the match is weak. Only some rows state a clone size, as once, few, many or a class for expanded clones.

CASSQDARDGSFYEQYF | TGCGCCAGCAGCCAAGATGCGCGGGACGGATCCTTCTACGAGCAGTACTTC | TRBJ2-7 | NA | NA | TRBV4-1
CASRKPGQGAYEQYF | TGTGCCAGCAGAAAACCGGGACAGGGGGCTTACGAGCAGTACTTC | TRBJ2-7 | NA | TRBD1 | TRBV28
CASSPTPAGRGVYF | TGTGCCAGCAGTCCTACCCCTGCGGGGCGGGGGGTGTACTTC | TRBJ2-5 | few | TRBD2 | TRBV28
CSVGGGDGNQPQHF | TGCAGCGTTGGGGGAGGGGATGGCAATCAGCCCCAGCATTTT | TRBJ1-5 | NA | NA | TRBV29-1
CASSTRPGAGTDTQYF | TGTGCCAGCAGCACTAGGCCGGGGGCTGGCACAGATACGCAGTATTTT | TRBJ2-3 | NA | NA | TRBV14
CASSALTLSSYNEQFF | TGTGCCAGCAGCGCTCTCACTCTGAGCTCCTACAATGAGCAGTTCTTC | TRBJ2-1 | NA | NA | TRBV27
CASSGGQGLTDTQYF | TGTGCCAGCAGCGGAGGACAGGGGCTCACAGATACGCAGTATTTT | TRBJ2-3 | NA | TRBD1 | TRBV5-6
CASSPRLAGEETQYF | TGTGCCAGCAGCCCCCGACTAGCGGGAGAAGAGACCCAGTACTTC | TRBJ2-5 | NA | TRBD2 | TRBV7-2
CASSPGGARSSYEQYF | TGTGCCAGCAGCCCCGGGGGGGCTCGTAGCTCCTACGAGCAGTACTTC | TRBJ2-7 | NA | TRBD2 | TRBV7-2
CASRRPTEAFF | TGTGCCAGCCGGCGGCCCACTGAAGCTTTCTTT | TRBJ1-1 | NA | NA | TRBV28
CAWDPKGANTEAFF | TGTGCCTGGGACCCGAAGGGGGCGAACACTGAAGCTTTCTTT | TRBJ1-1 | NA | TRBD1 | TRBV30
CAWSVRGDAAQHF | TGTGCCTGGAGTGTACGGGGAGACGCGGCCCAGCATTTT | TRBJ1-5 | NA | NA | TRBV30
CSGGSGLNTEAFF | TGCAGCGGGGGATCGGGATTGAACACTGAAGCTTTCTTT | TRBJ1-1 | few | NA | TRBV29-1
CATSRDRDSGELFF | TGTGCCACCAGCAGAGATCGGGACAGCGGGGAGCTGTTTTTT | TRBJ2-2 | NA | TRBD1 | TRBV15
CASSKGWKGGRTYEQYF | TGTGCCAGCAGCAAAGGCTGGAAGGGGGGACGGACATACGAGCAGTACTTC | TRBJ2-7 | few | NA | TRBV21-1
CASSQDEARATNEKLFF | TGTGCCAGCAGCCAAGATGAGGCTAGGGCAACTAATGAAAAACTGTTTTTT | TRBJ1-4 | NA | NA | TRBV4-2
CAWSGGNTEAFF | TGTGCCTGGAGTGGCGGTAACACTGAAGCTTTCTTT | TRBJ1-1 | few | NA | TRBV30
CAWSAALGLFF | TGTGCCTGGAGTGCGGCGTTGGGACTGTTTTTT | TRBJ1-4 | NA | NA | TRBV30
CAWSVDGYSQPQHF | TGTGCCTGGAGTGTGGACGGGTATAGTCAGCCCCAGCATTTT | TRBJ1-5 | few | NA | TRBV30
CASSKTGRTTEAFF | TGTGCCAGCAGCAAAACGGGTAGGACCACTGAAGCTTTCTTT | TRBJ1-1 | once | NA | TRBV7-2
CASSQGAPGKQYF | TGCGCCAGCAGCCAAGGGGCTCCCGGAAAGCAGTACTTC | TRBJ2-7 | once | NA | TRBV4-1
CASSSPGQGTYEQYF | TGTGCCAGCAGTTCGCCGGGACAGGGGACCTACGAGCAGTACTTC | TRBJ2-7 | few | TRBD1 | TRBV25-1
CASSVDPGENEQFF | TGTGCCAGCAGCGTAGACCCCGGAGAAAATGAGCAGTTCTTC | TRBJ2-1 | NA | NA | TRBV9
CAWSPGLTNEKLFF | TGTGCCTGGAGCCCGGGGCTCACGAATGAAAAACTGTTTTTT | TRBJ1-4 | NA | NA | TRBV30
CASSQTKTQYF | TGTGCCAGCAGCCAAACAAAGACCCAGTACTTC | TRBJ2-5 | NA | NA | TRBV14
CASSLASGDGYTF | TGCGCCAGCAGCTTGGCCTCAGGGGATGGCTACACCTTC | TRBJ1-2 | NA | NA | TRBV5-1
CASSLGGPYEQYF | TGTGCCAGCAGTTTAGGGGGCCCCTACGAGCAGTACTTC | TRBJ2-7 | NA | NA | TRBV28
CASSLLQGNEKLFF | TGTGCCAGCAGCTTACTGCAGGGTAACGAAAAACTGTTTTTT | TRBJ1-4 | NA | NA | TRBV7-9
CASRGQPFYGYTF | TGTGCCAGCCGGGGACAGCCGTTCTATGGCTACACCTTC | TRBJ1-2 | few | TRBD1 | TRBV2
CASSWTAGQDTQYF | TGTGCCAGCAGTTGGACAGCGGGCCAAGATACGCAGTATTTT | TRBJ2-3 | NA | NA | TRBV7-9
CASSFAENTEAFF | TGCGCCAGCAGCTTTGCAGAGAACACTGAAGCTTTCTTT | TRBJ1-1 | few | NA | TRBV5-1
CASSPLGSYNSPLHF | TGTGCCAGCAGCCCGCTCGGATCCTATAATTCACCCCTCCACTTT | TRBJ1-6 | few | NA | TRBV2
CASSPRQGGLTDTQYF | TGTGCCAGCAGCCCGCGACAGGGGGGACTCACAGATACGCAGTATTTT | TRBJ2-3 | few | TRBD1 | TRBV9
CASSSGTSRINEQFF | TGTGCCAGCAGCTCCGGGACTAGTAGAATAAATGAGCAGTTCTTC | TRBJ2-1 | NA | TRBD2 | TRBV7-2
CASSTSDTYTGELFF | TGTGCCAGTAGTACCTCGGACACGTACACCGGGGAGCTGTTTTTT | TRBJ2-2 | few | NA | TRBV19
CASTRGYEQYF | TGTGCCTCCACCCGAGGGTACGAGCAGTACTTC | TRBJ2-7 | few | NA | TRBV30